Presented here are 5 T cell receptor beta chains from one specimen sequenced in a study of T cells after yellow fever vaccination. TCRdb re-analysed the 5' RACE reads in MiXCR, keeping a single row per CDR3 protein. Among fewer than 650,000 distinct CDR3 sequences listed, roughly a fifth were seen once. Sequenced here: PBMCs, sampled 21 days after the first yellow fever vaccination. All receptors derive from a man younger than 35 who received the YFV17D yellow fever vaccine.

The genes are TRBV5-5 and TRBJ2-1; D ambiguous. The CDR3 covers 12 residues. Germline CDR1 and CDR2: SGHKS and YYEKEE (reference sequence). V lost 0 bases, J lost 8 bases, and 6 bases lay in between. The CDR3 loop reads CASSLAGYEQFF. CDR3 nucleotides: TGTGCCAGCAGCTTGGCGGGTTATGAGCAGTTCTTC. The full variable domain, rest sourced from reference TRBV5-5 and TRBJ2-1, is DAGVTQSPTHLIKTRGQQVTLRCSPISGHKSVSWYQQVLGQGPQFIFQYYEKEERGRGNFPDRFSARQFPNYSSELNVNALLLGDSALYLCASSLAGYEQFFGPGTRLTVL.

The chain employs TRBV12-3 or TRBV12-4 and TRBJ2-1, with D perhaps TRBD1 (5 bases). Trimming stripped 6 bases from V and 8 bases from J, with 17 bases between. The CDR3 is made up of 14 amino acids. The chain's CDR3 is CASSHGLGVYEQFF. The CDR3 coding sequence is TGTGCCAGCAGCCACGGATTAGGGGTCTATGAGCAGTTCTTC.

This clonotype was counted many times. V and J are TRBV9 and TRBJ2-3, with a weak D call TRBD2 (5 bases). The CDR3 loop spans 15 amino acids. V was shortened by 2 bases and J by 4 bases, with 14 bases between the two germline ends. Per the germline V gene, CDR1 is SGDLS and CDR2 is YYNGEE. Here the CDR3 DNA reads TGTGCCAGCAGCGTCAGAGGGCCTCGATCAGATACGCAGTATTTT. Translating gives CASSVRGPRSDTQYF.

The J gene is TRBJ1-4, the V gene TRBV25-1; no definite D call. The germline gives CDR1 MGHDK, CDR2 SYGVNS. Trimming cost V 7 bases and J 5 bases, with 8 bases left between them. CDR3 size: 12 residues. The CDR3, as DNA: TGTGCCAGCAACACAAGGAATGAAAAACTGTTTTTT. Its translation: CASNTRNEKLFF.

This clonotype was observed a few times. V gene TRBV7-2 combines with J gene TRBJ2-1; weak D call: TRBD1 (6 bases). Germline V lookup: CDR1 SGHTA, CDR2 FQGNSA. The V end was cut by 2 bases, the J end by 0 bases, with 11 bases between. The CDR3 loop spans 16 amino acids. The CDR3 region has the DNA TGTGCCAGCAGCTTAACAGGGTCAGGCTCCTACAATGAGCAGTTCTTC. Translated, it gives CASSLTGSGSYNEQFF.